The 15 T cell receptor beta chains given below trace back to one sample, sequenced in a study of shared clonotypes between healthy human individuals. Profiled with immunoSEQ multiplex PCR; TCRdb holds only in-frame clones, not every one. This sample has a few million clones, with roughly nine tenths found just once. Sequencing was performed on naive CD4+ T cells sorted from blood. Specified subset: CD45RA+ positively selected. These receptors were taken from a man younger than 35 in good health.

The J gene is TRBJ2-3, the V gene TRBV11-3; D may be TRBD2 (5 bases). The V gene's germline CDR1 is SGHNT and CDR2 YENEEA. CDR3 length: 13 residues. V lost 5 bases and J lost 7, with 13 bases in between. CDR3 region: CASSPRGTHTQYF. As DNA, the CDR3 is TGTGCCAGCAGCCCCCGGGGTACCCATACGCAGTATTTT.

This clone was detected once. The chain links TRBV4-1 to TRBJ2-7; 9 bases align to TRBD2. Germline CDR1 reads MGHRA; CDR2 reads YSYEKL. The V and J ends lost 4 bases and 1 base, in that order; junction bases with no gene match: 2. CDR3 length: 14 amino acids. Written as DNA, the CDR3 is TGCGCCAGCAGCCTTAGCGGGGGTTCCTACGAGCAGTACTTC. Protein product: CASSLSGGSYEQYF.

This chain uses TRBV14 with TRBJ1-5; the D is unclear. The V and J ends lost 2 bases and 4 bases respectively, with 6 bases between them. CDR1 and CDR2 from the germline V gene are SGHDN and FVKESK. CDR3 length: 13 amino acids. The CDR3 region has the DNA TGTGCCAGCAGCCAACTCGCTAATCAGCCCCAGCATTTT. It translates to CASSQLANQPQHF.

The chain recombines TRBV9 with TRBJ2-5; D might be TRBD2 (5 bases). V was pared by 0 bases and J by 2 bases, with 14 bases between. The CDR3 consists of 16 residues. Looked up from germline, CDR1 is SGDLS and CDR2 is YYNGEE. CDR3 in DNA: TGTGCCAGCAGCGTAGACGGGCGGGCGGCTCAAGAGACCCAGTACTTC. Amino acid sequence: CASSVDGRAAQETQYF.

J is TRBJ1-1 and V is TRBV7-6; D gene ambiguous. CDR1 and CDR2 from the germline V gene are SGHVS and FNYEAQ. Trimming removed 5 bases at V and 5 bases at J, with 15 bases between. The length of the CDR3 is 14 residues. CDR3 region: CASSARGMVTEAFF. The CDR3 DNA reads as TGTGCCAGCAGCGCTAGAGGGATGGTAACTGAAGCTTTCTTT.

This clone was picked up one time. The chain combines TRBV5-8 with TRBJ2-3; 10 bases match TRBD2. Germline V CDR1 and CDR2: SGHTS, YDEGEE. With 2 bases clipped from V and 0 bases from J, the junction kept 6 bases outside the gene matches. The length of the CDR3 is 17 residues. Here the CDR3 reads CASSFLPSGGSTDTQYF. The CDR3 DNA reads TGTGCCAGCAGCTTCCTACCTAGCGGGGGTAGCACAGATACGCAGTATTTT.

The CDR3 is CASSGRQGAFHTQYF. DNA of the CDR3: TGTGCCAGCAGCGGGAGACAGGGGGCGTTTCATACGCAGTATTTT. The chain recombines TRBV7-6 with TRBJ2-3; 10 positions agree with TRBD1. V lost 5 bases, J lost 7 bases, and 9 bases stayed unmatched. This CDR3 comprises 15 residues. CDR1 and CDR2 (germline): SGHVS, FNYEAQ.

This clone was observed a handful of times. The V and J genes are TRBV2 and TRBJ1-5; D not certain. This CDR3 is 14 amino acids long. With 3 bases removed from V and 9 bases from J, the gap between germline ends came to 15 bases. Germline loops: CDR1 SNHLY, CDR2 FYNNEI. The CDR3 DNA follows: TGTGCCAGCAGTGAGGGAGTCATCGGGAGGCCCCAGCATTTT. It encodes CASSEGVIGRPQHF.

The table lists this clone with a count of one. The chain carries TRBV18 and TRBJ2-2; 7 nucleotides agree with TRBD1. In germline, CDR1 is KGHSH, CDR2 LQKENI. V lost 4 bases to trimming and J lost 0 bases; unmatched junction nucleotides: 8. The CDR3 extends over 17 amino acids. CDR3 DNA: TGTGCCAGCTCACGCTCGCAGGGGGTTTCGAACACCGGGGAGCTGTTTTTT. Protein product: CASSRSQGVSNTGELFF.

The V gene is TRBV7-3, the J gene TRBJ2-2, with 7 positions matching TRBD1. The germline V gene encodes CDR1 SGHTA and CDR2 FQGTGA. The V and J ends lost 3 bases and 6 bases, in that order; junction bases with no gene match: 10. This CDR3 spans 16 amino acids. In DNA form, the CDR3 reads TGTGCCAGCAGCTTGACAGGGTTCGGGGTTTCCGGGGAGCTGTTTTTT. Translated: CASSLTGFGVSGELFF.

The chain is built from TRBV30 and TRBJ2-7; D uncertain. V shed 0 bases and J shed 0 bases, with 27 bases lying between them. CDR3 length equals 20 residues. Looked up from germline, CDR1 is GTSNPN and CDR2 is SVGIG (reference sequence). The CDR3 loop is CAWSVLPSDLGRSYSYEQYF. The CDR3 DNA follows: TGTGCCTGGAGTGTACTCCCCTCCGACCTTGGACGGTCTTACTCCTACGAGCAGTACTTC.

Comment on this clone: The sample carries other DNA sequences with the same CDR3. The chain uses TRBV2 and TRBJ2-2; TRBD1 agrees at 7 bases. CDR1 SNHLY and CDR2 FYNNEI come from the germline V gene. With 5 bases clipped from V and 5 bases from J, the junction kept 2 bases outside the gene matches. This CDR3 spans 13 amino acids. CDR3 sequence (DNA): TGTGCCAGCAGTCTACAGGGGACCGGGGAGCTGTTTTTT. This encodes CASSLQGTGELFF.

The rearrangement joins TRBV7-8 to TRBJ2-5; D is ambiguous. The germline gives CDR1 SGHVS, CDR2 FQNEAQ. The V end lost 4 bases, the J end lost 2 bases, and 11 bases lay between the germline ends. The CDR3 consists of 14 residues. The chain's CDR3 is CASSSPGWQETQYF. DNA for the CDR3: TGTGCCAGCAGCTCGCCGGGCTGGCAAGAGACCCAGTACTTC.

The gene calls are TRBV18 and TRBJ1-1, with TRBD1 as a possible D gene (5 bases). This CDR3 has 15 residues. The ends were cut back, 3 bases at V and 1 base at J, with 12 bases in the middle. The germline V gene has CDR1 KGHSH and CDR2 LQKENI. The CDR3 region is CASSPDMGGNTEAFF. The DNA of the CDR3 is TGTGCCAGCTCACCTGACATGGGGGGGAACACTGAAGCTTTCTTT.

The chain has TRBV5-1 and TRBJ2-6, with a weak D call TRBD1 (5 bases). The V gene lost 4 bases and the J gene lost 0 bases, with 11 bases spanning the gap. Germline-derived CDR1 and CDR2 are SGHRS and YFSETQ. The CDR3 has 16 residues. DNA of the CDR3: TGCGCCAGCAGCCGGCCCCAGGGCTCTGGGGCCAACGTCCTGACTTTC. Amino acids: CASSRPQGSGANVLTF.